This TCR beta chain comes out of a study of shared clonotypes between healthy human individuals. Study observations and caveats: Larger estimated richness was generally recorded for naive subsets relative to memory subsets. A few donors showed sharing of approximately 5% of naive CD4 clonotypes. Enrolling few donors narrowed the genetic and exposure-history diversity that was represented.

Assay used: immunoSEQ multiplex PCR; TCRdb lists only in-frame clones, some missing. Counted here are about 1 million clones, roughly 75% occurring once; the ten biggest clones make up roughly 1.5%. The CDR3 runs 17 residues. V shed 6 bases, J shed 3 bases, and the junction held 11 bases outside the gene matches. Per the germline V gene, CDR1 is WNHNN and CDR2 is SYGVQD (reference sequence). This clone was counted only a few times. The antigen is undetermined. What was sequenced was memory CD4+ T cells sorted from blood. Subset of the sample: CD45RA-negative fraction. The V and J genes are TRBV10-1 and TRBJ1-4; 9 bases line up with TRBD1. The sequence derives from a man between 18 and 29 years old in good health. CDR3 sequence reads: CASRRDREDVSNEKLFF. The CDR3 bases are TGCGCCAGCAGAAGGGACAGGGAAGATGTCTCTAATGAAAAACTGTTTTTT.